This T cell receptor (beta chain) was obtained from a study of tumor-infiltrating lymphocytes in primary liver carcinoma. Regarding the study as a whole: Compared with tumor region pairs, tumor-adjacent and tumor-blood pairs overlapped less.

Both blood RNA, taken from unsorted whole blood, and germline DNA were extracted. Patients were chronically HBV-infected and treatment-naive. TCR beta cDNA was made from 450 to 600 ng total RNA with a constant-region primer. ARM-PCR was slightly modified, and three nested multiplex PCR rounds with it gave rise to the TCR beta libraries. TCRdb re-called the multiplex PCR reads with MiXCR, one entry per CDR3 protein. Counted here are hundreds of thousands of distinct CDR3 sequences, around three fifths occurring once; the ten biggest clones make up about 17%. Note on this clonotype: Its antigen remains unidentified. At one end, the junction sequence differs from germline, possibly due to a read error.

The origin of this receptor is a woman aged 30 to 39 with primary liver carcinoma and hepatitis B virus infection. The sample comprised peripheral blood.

The CDR3 coding sequence is TGTGCCAGCAGTTCACAGGGGATGAACACCGGGGAGCTGTTATTT. It encodes CASSSQGMNTGELLF. This rearrangement joins TRBV6-2 or TRBV6-3 to TRBJ2-2; 7 bases fit TRBD1. The length of the CDR3 is 15 residues. Germline assignment: CDR1 MNHEY and CDR2 SVGEGT.